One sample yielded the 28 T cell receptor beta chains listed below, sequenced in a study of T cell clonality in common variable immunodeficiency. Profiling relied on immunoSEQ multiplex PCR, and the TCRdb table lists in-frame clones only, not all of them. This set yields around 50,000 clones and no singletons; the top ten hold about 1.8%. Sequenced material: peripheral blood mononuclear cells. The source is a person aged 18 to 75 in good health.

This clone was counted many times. Partial CDR3 DNA: TGTGCCAGCAGCTTTGAGGAGGGGTTCACTGAA. Protein product: CASSFEEGFTE. The entire CDR3 sequence reads CASSFEEGFTEAFF. The genes are TRBV7-9 and TRBJ1-1, with D maybe TRBD1 (5 bases). Sequencing ends 3 residues short of the CDR3 end; the germline J gene provides the rest. The germline V and J ends were trimmed by 3 bases and 4 bases, with 12 bases remaining between them. The germline V gene encodes CDR1 SEHNR and CDR2 FQNEAQ (reference sequence). The CDR3 runs to 14 residues.

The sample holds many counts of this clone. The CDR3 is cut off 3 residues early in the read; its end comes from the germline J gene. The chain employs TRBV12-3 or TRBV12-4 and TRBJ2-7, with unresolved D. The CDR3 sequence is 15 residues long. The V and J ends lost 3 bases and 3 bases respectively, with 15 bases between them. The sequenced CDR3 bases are TGTGCCAGCAGTTTTTACCCCCCTAGTCGCTACGAG. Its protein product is CASSFYPPSRYE. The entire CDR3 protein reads CASSFYPPSRYEQYF.

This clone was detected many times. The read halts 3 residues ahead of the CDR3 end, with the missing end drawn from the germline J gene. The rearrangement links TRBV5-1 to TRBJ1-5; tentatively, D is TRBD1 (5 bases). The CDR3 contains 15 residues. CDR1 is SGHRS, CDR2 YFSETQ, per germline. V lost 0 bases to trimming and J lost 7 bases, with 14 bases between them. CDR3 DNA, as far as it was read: TGCGCCAGCAGCTTGGCGGTCGGGGGTAGCCAGCCC. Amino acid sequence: CASSLAVGGSQP. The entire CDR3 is CASSLAVGGSQPQHF.

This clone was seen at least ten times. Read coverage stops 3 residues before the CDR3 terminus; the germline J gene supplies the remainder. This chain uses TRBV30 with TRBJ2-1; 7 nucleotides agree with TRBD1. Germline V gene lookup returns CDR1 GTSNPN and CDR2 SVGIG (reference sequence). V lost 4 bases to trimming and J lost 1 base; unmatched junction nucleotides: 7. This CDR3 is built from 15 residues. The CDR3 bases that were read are TGTGCCTGGACTCCACAGGGGTTTTCCTACAATGAG. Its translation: CAWTPQGFSYNE. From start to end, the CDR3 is CAWTPQGFSYNEQFF.

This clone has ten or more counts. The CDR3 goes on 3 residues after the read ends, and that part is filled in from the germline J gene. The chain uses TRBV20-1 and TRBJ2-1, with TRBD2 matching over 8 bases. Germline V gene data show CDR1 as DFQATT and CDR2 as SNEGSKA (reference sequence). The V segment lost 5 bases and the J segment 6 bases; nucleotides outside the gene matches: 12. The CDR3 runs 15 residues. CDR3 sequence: CSAQTGGASGNEQFF. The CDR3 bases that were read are TGCAGTGCTCAAACCGGGGGGGCGAGCGGCAATGAG.

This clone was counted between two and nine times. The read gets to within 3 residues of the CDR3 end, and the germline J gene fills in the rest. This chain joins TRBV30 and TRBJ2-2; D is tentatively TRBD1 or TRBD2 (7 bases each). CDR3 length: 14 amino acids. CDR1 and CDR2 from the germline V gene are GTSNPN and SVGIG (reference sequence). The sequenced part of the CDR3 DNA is TGTGCCTGGAGTCACGACAGGGAGGGTGAAAAG. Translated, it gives CAWSHDREGEK. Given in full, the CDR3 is CAWSHDREGEKLFF.

The DNA read from the CDR3 is TGCAGTGCTAGAGTTGGGACTAGCGGAGTCTACAATGAG. This sequence encodes CSARVGTSGVYNE. The whole CDR3 protein reads CSARVGTSGVYNEQFF. The chain links TRBV20-1 to TRBJ2-1, with 11 bases matching TRBD2. The read terminates 3 residues ahead of where the CDR3 ends, so the germline J gene completes it. Per the germline V gene, CDR1 is DFQATT and CDR2 is SNEGSKA (reference sequence). V lost 1 base and J lost 3; bases outside the gene matches: 5. The length of the CDR3 is 16 residues.

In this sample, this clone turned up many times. Incomplete CDR3 DNA: TGTGCCAGCACCCCCGGGACTAACACAGATACG. The encoded protein is CASTPGTNTDT. The whole CDR3 sequence is CASTPGTNTDTQYF. The chain employs TRBV7-2 and TRBJ2-3, with TRBD2 matching over 7 bases. From the germline J gene comes the end of the CDR3, since the read stops 3 residues before it. The germline V gene has CDR1 SGHTA and CDR2 FQGNSA. The V and J ends lost 7 bases and 2 bases, in that order; junction bases with no gene match: 6. This CDR3 comprises 14 residues. Together with reference TRBV7-2 and TRBJ2-3, the CDR3 gives the full variable domain: GAGVSQSPSNKVTEKGKDVELRCDPISGHTALYWYRQSLGQGLEFLIYFQGNSAPDKSGLPSDRFSAERTGGSVSTLTIQRTQQEDSAVYLCASTPGTNTDTQYFGPGTRLTVL.

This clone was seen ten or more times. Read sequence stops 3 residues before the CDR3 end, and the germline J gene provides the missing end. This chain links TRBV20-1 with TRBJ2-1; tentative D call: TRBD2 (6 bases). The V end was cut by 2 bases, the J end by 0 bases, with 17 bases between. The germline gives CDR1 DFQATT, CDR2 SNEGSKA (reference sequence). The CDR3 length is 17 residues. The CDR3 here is CSARSIGGRDSYNEQFF. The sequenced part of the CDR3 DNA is TGCAGTGCTAGATCAATAGGCGGGCGGGACTCCTACAATGAG.

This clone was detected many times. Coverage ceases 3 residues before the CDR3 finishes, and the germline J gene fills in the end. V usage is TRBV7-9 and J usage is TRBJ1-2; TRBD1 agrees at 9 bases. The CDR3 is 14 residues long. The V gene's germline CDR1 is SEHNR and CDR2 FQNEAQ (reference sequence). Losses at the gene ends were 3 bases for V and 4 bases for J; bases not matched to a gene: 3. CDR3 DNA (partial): TGTGCCAGCAGCTTCGGACAGGGGTTCTATGGC. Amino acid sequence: CASSFGQGFYG. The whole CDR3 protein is CASSFGQGFYGYTF.

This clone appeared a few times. The CDR3: CSADGTSGRGGPYNEQFF. CDR3 bases read: TGCAGTGCGGACGGGACTAGCGGGAGGGGGGGCCCCTACAATGAG. This chain connects TRBV20-1 to TRBJ2-1; 16 bases map to TRBD2. The CDR3 end falls 3 residues outside the read, so it is completed with the germline J gene. Germline V CDR1 and CDR2: DFQATT, SNEGSKA (reference sequence). The ends lost 6 bases at V and 2 bases at J; junction bases unmatched: 10. The CDR3 extends over 18 amino acids.

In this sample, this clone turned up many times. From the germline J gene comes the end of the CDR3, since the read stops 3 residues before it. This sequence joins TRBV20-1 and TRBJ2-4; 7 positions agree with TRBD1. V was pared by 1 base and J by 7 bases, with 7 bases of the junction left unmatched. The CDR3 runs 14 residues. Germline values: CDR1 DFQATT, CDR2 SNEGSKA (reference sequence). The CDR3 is CSARVGRGWNIQYF. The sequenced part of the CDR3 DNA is TGCAGTGCTAGAGTGGGCAGGGGGTGGAACATT.

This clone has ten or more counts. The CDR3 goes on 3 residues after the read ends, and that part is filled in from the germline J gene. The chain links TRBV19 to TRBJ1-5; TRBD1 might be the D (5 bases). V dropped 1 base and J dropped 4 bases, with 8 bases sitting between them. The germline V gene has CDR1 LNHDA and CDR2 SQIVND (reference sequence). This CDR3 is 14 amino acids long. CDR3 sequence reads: CASSIGQRNQPQHF. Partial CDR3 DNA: TGTGCCAGTAGTATAGGACAGAGAAATCAGCCC.

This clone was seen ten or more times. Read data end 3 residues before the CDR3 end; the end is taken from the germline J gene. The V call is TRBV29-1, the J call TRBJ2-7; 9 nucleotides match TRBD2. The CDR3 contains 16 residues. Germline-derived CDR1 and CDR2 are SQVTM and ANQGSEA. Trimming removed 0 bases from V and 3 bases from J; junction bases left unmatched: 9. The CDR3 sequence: CSVEDRGAGGLYEQYF. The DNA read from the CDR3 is TGCAGCGTTGAAGATCGGGGAGCGGGAGGCCTCTACGAG.

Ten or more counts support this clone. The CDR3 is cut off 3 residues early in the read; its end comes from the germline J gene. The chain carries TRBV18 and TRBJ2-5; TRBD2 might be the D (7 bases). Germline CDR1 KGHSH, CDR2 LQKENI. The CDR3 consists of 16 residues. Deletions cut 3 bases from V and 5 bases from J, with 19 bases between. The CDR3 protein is CASSPSVRGARETQYF. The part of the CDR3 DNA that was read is TGTGCCAGCTCACCTTCTGTCCGGGGGGCCCGGGAGACC. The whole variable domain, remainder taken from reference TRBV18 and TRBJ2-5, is NAGVMQNPRHLVRRRGQEARLRCSPMKGHSHVYWYRQLPEEGLKFMVYLQKENIIDESGMPKERFSAEFPKEGPSILRIQQVVRGDSAAYFCASSPSVRGARETQYFGPGTRLLVL.

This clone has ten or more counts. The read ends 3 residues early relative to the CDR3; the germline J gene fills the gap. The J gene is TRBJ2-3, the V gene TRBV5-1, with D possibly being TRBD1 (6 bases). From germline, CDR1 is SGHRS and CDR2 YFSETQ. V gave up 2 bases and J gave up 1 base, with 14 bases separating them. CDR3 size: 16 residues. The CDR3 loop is CASSFRGGIRTDTQYF. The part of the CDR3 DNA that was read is TGCGCCAGCAGCTTCCGTGGGGGCATTCGCACAGATACG.

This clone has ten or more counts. The sequenced part of the CDR3 DNA is TGCGCCAGCAGCTTGGGACTAGCGGGAGCCACAGATACG. Protein product: CASSLGLAGATDT. Given in full, the CDR3 is CASSLGLAGATDTQYF. The genes are TRBV5-1 and TRBJ2-3, with 12 positions matching TRBD2. The read gets to within 3 residues of the CDR3 end, and the germline J gene fills in the rest. Germline V CDR1 and CDR2: SGHRS, YFSETQ. J gave up 2 bases and V 0 bases, and 1 base lay outside the gene matches. This CDR3 has 16 residues.

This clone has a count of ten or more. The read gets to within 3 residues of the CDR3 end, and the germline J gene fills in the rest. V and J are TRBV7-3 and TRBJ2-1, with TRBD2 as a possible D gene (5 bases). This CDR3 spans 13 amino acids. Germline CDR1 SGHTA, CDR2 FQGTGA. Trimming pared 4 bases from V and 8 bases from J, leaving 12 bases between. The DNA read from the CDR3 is TGTGCCAGCAGCTCCGGGGTACGCGATGAG. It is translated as CASSSGVRDE. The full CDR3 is CASSSGVRDEQFF.

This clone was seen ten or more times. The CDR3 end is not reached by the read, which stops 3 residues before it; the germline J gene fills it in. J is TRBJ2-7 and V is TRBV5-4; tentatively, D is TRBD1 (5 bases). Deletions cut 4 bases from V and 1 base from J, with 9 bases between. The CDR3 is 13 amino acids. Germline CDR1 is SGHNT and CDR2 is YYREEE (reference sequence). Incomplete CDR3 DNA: TGTGCCAGCAGCGGACACAGGTCCTACGAG. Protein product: CASSGHRSYE. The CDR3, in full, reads CASSGHRSYEQYF.

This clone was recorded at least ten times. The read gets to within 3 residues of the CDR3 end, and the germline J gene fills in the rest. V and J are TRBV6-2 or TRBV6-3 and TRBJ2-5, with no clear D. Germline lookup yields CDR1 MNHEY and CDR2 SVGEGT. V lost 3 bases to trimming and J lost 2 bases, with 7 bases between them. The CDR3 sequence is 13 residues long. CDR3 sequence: CASSYSVQETQYF. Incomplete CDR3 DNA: TGTGCCAGCAGTTATTCGGTTCAAGAGACC.

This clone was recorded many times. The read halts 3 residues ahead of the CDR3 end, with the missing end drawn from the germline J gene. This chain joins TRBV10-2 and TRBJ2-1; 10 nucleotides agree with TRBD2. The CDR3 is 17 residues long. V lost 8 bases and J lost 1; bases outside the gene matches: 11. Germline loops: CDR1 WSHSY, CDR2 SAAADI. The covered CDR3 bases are TGCGCCAGCCGGACGACCACTAGCGGGATATCCTACAATGAG. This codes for CASRTTTSGISYNE. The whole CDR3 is CASRTTTSGISYNEQFF.

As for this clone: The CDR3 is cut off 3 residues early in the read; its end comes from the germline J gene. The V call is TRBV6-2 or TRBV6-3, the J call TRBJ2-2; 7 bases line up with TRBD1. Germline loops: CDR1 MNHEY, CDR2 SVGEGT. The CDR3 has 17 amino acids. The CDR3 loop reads CASRRDRDFAGANVLFF. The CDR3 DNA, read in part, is TGTGCCAGCAGGCGAGACAGGGATTTCGCTGGGGCCAACGTG.

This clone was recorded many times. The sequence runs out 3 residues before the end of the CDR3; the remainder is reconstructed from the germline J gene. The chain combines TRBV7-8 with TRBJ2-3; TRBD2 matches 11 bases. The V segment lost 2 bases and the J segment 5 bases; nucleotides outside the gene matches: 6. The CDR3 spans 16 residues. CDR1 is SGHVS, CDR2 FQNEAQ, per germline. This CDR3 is CASSLIAGGPGDTQYF. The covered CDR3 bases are TGTGCCAGCAGCTTAATAGCGGGAGGGCCGGGAGATACG.

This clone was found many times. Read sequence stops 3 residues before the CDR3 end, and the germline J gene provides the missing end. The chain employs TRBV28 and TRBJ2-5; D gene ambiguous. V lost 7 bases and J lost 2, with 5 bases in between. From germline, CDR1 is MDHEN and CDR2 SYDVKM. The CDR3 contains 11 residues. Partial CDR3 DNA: TGTGCCAGCATAGGGCAAGAGACC. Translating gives CASIGQET. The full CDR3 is CASIGQETQYF. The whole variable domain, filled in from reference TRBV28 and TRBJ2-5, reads DVKVTQSSRYLVKRTGEKVFLECVQDMDHENMFWYRQDPGLGLRLIYFSYDVKMKEKGDIPEGYSVSREKKERFSLILESASTNQTSMYLCASIGQETQYFGPGTRLLVL.

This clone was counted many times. Partial CDR3 DNA: TGTGCCAGCAGCTTGCCTAGCGGTGGGTACAATGAG. The encoded protein is CASSLPSGGYNE. The entire CDR3 protein is CASSLPSGGYNEQFF. The chain is built from TRBV11-2 and TRBJ2-1; 7 bases agree with TRBD2. The CDR3 end lies 3 residues beyond the end of the read and is filled in from the germline J gene. Germline CDR1 reads SGHAT; CDR2 reads FQNNGV. J gave up 4 bases and V 3 bases, and 6 bases lay outside the gene matches. The length of the CDR3 is 15 residues.

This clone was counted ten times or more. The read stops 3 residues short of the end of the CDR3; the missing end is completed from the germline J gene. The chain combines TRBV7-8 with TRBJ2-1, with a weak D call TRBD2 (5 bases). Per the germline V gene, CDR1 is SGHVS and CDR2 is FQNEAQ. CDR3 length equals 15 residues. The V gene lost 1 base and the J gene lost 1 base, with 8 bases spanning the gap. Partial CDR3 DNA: TGTGCCAGCAGCTTAGACCGGGGTTCCTACAATGAG. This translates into CASSLDRGSYNE. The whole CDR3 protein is CASSLDRGSYNEQFF.

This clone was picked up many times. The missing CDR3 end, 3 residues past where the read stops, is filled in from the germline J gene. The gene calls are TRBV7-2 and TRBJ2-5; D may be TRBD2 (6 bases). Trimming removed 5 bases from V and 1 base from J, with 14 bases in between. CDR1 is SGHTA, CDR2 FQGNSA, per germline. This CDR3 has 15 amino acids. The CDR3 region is CASSPGGAGQETQYF. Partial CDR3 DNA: TGTGCCAGCAGCCCCGGGGGAGCGGGCCAAGAGACC.

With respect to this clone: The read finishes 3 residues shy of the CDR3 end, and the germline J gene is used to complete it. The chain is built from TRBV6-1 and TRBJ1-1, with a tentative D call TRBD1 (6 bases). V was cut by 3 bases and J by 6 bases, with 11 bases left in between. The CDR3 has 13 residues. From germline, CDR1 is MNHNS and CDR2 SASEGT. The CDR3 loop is CASSDVPGAEAFF. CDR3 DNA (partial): TGTGCCAGCAGTGACGTACCAGGGGCTGAA.